This passage covers 5 T cell receptor beta chains from one sample sequenced in a study of blood T cell repertoires in COVID-19. Method: immunoSEQ multiplex PCR; TCRdb's copy keeps in-frame clones and lacks some. The sample records 90,000 to 100,000 clones, 82% being singletons. The sequenced material came from peripheral blood. These receptors were obtained from a man between 65 and 79 years old with active or convalescent COVID-19.

The chain combines TRBV4-2 with TRBJ1-6; 9 bases are a match to TRBD1. The V segment lost 1 base and the J segment 8 bases; nucleotides outside the gene matches: 3. The germline V gene encodes CDR1 LGHNA and CDR2 YNFKEQ. This CDR3 region has 15 residues. The CDR3 protein is CASSQGDREYSPLHF. CDR3 sequence (DNA): TGTGCCAGCAGCCAAGGGGACAGGGAATATTCACCCCTCCACTTT.

This CDR3 is CASSARTSGAYEQYF. The CDR3 region has the DNA TGTGCCAGCAGTGCCCGGACTAGCGGGGCATACGAGCAGTACTTC. V is TRBV25-1 and J is TRBJ2-7, with 12 bases identical to TRBD2. The CDR3 runs to 15 residues. V shed 4 bases, J shed 4 bases, and the junction held 5 bases outside the gene matches. The germline gives CDR1 MGHDK, CDR2 SYGVNS.

The genes are TRBV28 and TRBJ2-1; 8 bases map to TRBD1. The CDR3 has 13 amino acids. Germline trimming cut 6 bases from V and 7 bases from J; bases unmatched to any gene: 5. Germline V gene sequence: CDR1 MDHEN, CDR2 SYDVKM. CDR3 bases: TGTGCCAGCAGCCGGACAGGGTCGAATGAGCAGTTCTTC. This gives the protein CASSRTGSNEQFF.

The genes are TRBV19 and TRBJ1-5, with D possibly TRBD1 on 6 matching bases. Germline-derived CDR1 and CDR2 are LNHDA and SQIVND (reference sequence). The V gene lost 5 bases and the J gene lost 6 bases, with 11 bases spanning the gap. This CDR3 comprises 13 residues. CDR3: CASSWGRAQPQHF. Written as DNA, the CDR3 is TGTGCCAGTAGTTGGGGGCGGGCTCAGCCCCAGCATTTT. The variable domain in full, completed from reference TRBV19 and TRBJ1-5, reads DGGITQSPKYLFRKEGQNVTLSCEQNLNHDAMYWYRQDPGQGLRLIYYSQIVNDFQKGDIAEGYSVSREKKESFPLTVTSAQKNPTAFYLCASSWGRAQPQHFGDGTRLSIL.

The rearrangement joins TRBV5-1 to TRBJ1-6; 7 bases map to TRBD1. J was trimmed by 9 bases and V by 4 bases; bases with no gene match: 13. The V gene's germline CDR1 is SGHRS and CDR2 YFSETQ. This CDR3 comprises 16 residues. The CDR3 DNA reads as TGCGCCAGCAGCCTAACCCGACAGGGCTCTGGTTCACCCCTCCACTTT. This sequence encodes CASSLTRQGSGSPLHF.